The 9 T cell receptor beta chains reported below all come from one sample, sequenced in a study of blood T cell repertoires in COVID-19. Some clones are missing from TCRdb's copy, which holds only in-frame ones; the method was immunoSEQ multiplex PCR. The data contain hundreds of thousands of clones, 80% to 90% of them seen just once; the ten biggest clones take up more than 0.95%. Sequenced sample: PBMCs or T cells enriched from blood (not recorded which). The receptors derive from a man aged 25-40 years who had recovered from COVID-19.

V usage is TRBV7-2 and J usage is TRBJ2-1; 8 nucleotides agree with TRBD1. After removal of 1 base from V and 0 bases from J, the junction contained 2 bases not matched to a gene. Germline CDR1 is SGHTA and CDR2 is FQGNSA. This CDR3 is 16 amino acids long. CDR3 in amino acids: CASSLGDRSSYNEQFF. CDR3 DNA: TGTGCCAGCAGCTTAGGGGACAGGAGCTCCTACAATGAGCAGTTCTTC. The full variable domain, completed using reference TRBV7-2 and TRBJ2-1, is GAGVSQSPSNKVTEKGKDVELRCDPISGHTALYWYRQSLGQGLEFLIYFQGNSAPDKSGLPSDRFSAERTGGSVSTLTIQRTQQEDSAVYLCASSLGDRSSYNEQFFGPGTRLTVL.

V gene TRBV2 combines with J gene TRBJ2-7; 7 nucleotides line up with TRBD2. This CDR3 is 15 amino acids long. Looked up from germline, CDR1 is SNHLY and CDR2 is FYNNEI. Losses at the gene ends were 4 bases for V and 3 bases for J; bases not matched to a gene: 9. The CDR3 sequence is CASSGRSSGVYEQYF. In DNA, the CDR3 is TGTGCCAGCAGTGGGAGGTCTAGCGGAGTCTACGAGCAGTACTTC.

CDR3: CASSPYSAYTQYF. The CDR3 DNA sequence: TGCGCCAGCAGCCCCTATTCTGCTTATACGCAGTATTTT. This chain links TRBV4-1 with TRBJ2-3; D is ambiguous. Germline loops: CDR1 MGHRA, CDR2 YSYEKL. The V gene lost 4 bases and the J gene lost 7 bases, with 12 bases spanning the gap. The CDR3 is made up of 13 amino acids.

The J gene is TRBJ1-1, the V gene TRBV29-1; D gene ambiguous. In germline, CDR1 is SQVTM, CDR2 ANQGSEA. The CDR3 is made up of 13 amino acids. V was cut by 2 bases and J by 4 bases, with 11 bases left in between. The CDR3 loop is CSVEITEGTEAFF. In DNA form, the CDR3 reads TGCAGCGTTGAAATTACGGAGGGCACTGAAGCTTTCTTT.

This clone occurred once. The chain recombines TRBV12-3 or TRBV12-4 with TRBJ1-2; D is unclear. The germline V and J ends were trimmed by 3 bases and 7 bases, with 12 bases remaining between them. The length of the CDR3 is 13 residues. The CDR3, as DNA: TGTGCCAGCAGTTTCGACGGAGGAGGTGGCTACACCTTC. It encodes CASSFDGGGGYTF.

This chain uses TRBV5-1 with TRBJ1-2; 9 bases are a match to TRBD1. V lost 5 bases to trimming and J lost 2 bases; unmatched junction nucleotides: 10. This CDR3 has 16 amino acids. Germline V gene sequence: CDR1 SGHRS, CDR2 YFSETQ. The CDR3 bases are TGCGCCAGCAGAAGACAGGGGGGGACGGAAAACTATGGCTACACCTTC. This sequence encodes CASRRQGGTENYGYTF.

V and J are TRBV7-8 and TRBJ1-5, with D unclear. Germline CDR1 and CDR2: SGHVS and FQNEAQ. The V end lost 0 bases, the J end lost 2 bases, and 8 bases lay between the germline ends. CDR3 length: 15 residues. Written as DNA, the CDR3 is TGTGCCAGCAGCTTAGCCGGGGTTGGCAATCAGCCCCAGCATTTT. The encoded protein is CASSLAGVGNQPQHF.

The V and J genes are TRBV5-4 and TRBJ2-1, with 8 nucleotides matching TRBD2. Germline CDR1 reads SGHNT; CDR2 reads YYREEE (reference sequence). V lost 3 bases and J lost 2; bases outside the gene matches: 7. This CDR3 has 16 residues. The CDR3 DNA is TGTGCCAGCAGCTGGGAGATAGCGGGAACCTACAATGAGCAGTTCTTC. Its translation: CASSWEIAGTYNEQFF.

This chain links TRBV6-5 with TRBJ2-4, with TRBD2 as a possible D gene (7 bases). This CDR3 contains 12 residues. Germline CDR1 and CDR2: MNHEY and SVGAGI. V lost 0 bases to trimming and J lost 12 bases, with 9 bases between them. The CDR3 here is CASSYSGGDQYF. CDR3 DNA: TGTGCCAGCAGTTACTCAGGGGGGGATCAGTACTTC.